This record concerns one T cell receptor beta chain sequence. These data belong to a study of blood T cell repertoires in COVID-19. Turning to the study itself: Samples taken during acute and convalescent COVID-19 were collected in the United States, Italy and Spain.

CDR1 and CDR2 from the germline V gene are SEHNR and FQNEAQ (reference sequence). The CDR3 runs 13 residues. The germline V and J ends were trimmed by 11 bases and 2 bases, with 15 bases remaining between them. Grouping used clinical history reported by participants in a survey and questionnaire. Methods used by the authors: Reference gene primer amplification gave estimated nucleated cell counts. Clones were read by immunoSEQ multiplex PCR, and TCRdb kept only the in-frame ones, dropping some. That table is the source of V, J and clone size, and D and trimming were worked out from the DNA. The table shows under 400,000 clones, with 70% to 90% occurring only once.

The chain carries TRBV7-9 and TRBJ1-2; no firm D call. This receptor was identified in a man aged 35-49 years in a cohort exposed to, infected with or recovered from COVID-19 (not recorded which). Specimen: PBMCs or T cells enriched from blood (not recorded which). CDR3 DNA sequence: TGTGCCGAGGGTCAAGCAACGAACTATGGCTACACCTTC. This codes for CAEGQATNYGYTF.